This T cell receptor beta chain stems from a study of cytomegalovirus exposure and HLA in healthy donors. The CDR3 has 13 amino acids. V dropped 4 bases and J dropped 5 bases, with 9 bases sitting between them. Germline V lookup: CDR1 SNHLY, CDR2 FYNNEI. Using immunoSEQ multiplex PCR, the repertoire was profiled, and TCRdb retains in-frame clones only, with some absent. Altogether 150,000 to 200,000 clones are present, approximately 83% being singletons, with the ten largest covering 2.8%. This chain uses TRBV2 with TRBJ1-5, with D possibly TRBD1 on 5 matching bases. This clonotype was obtained from a woman aged 18-30 years in good health and CMV-seropositive. Sequenced: PBMCs. CDR3 in DNA: TGTGCCAGCAGTGCCGGGGGTGATCAGCCCCAGCATTTT. It translates to CASSAGGDQPQHF. Based on the CDR3 plus reference TRBV2 and TRBJ1-5, the full variable domain is EPEVTQTPSHQVTQMGQEVILRCVPISNHLYFYWYRQILGQKVEFLVSFYNNEISEKSEIFDDQFSVERPDGSNFTLKIRSTKLEDSAMYFCASSAGGDQPQHFGDGTRLSIL.